The TCR beta chain described here comes from a study of T cells in Graves' hyperthyroidism and ophthalmopathy. TCR beta CDR3 regions were amplified from RNA transcripts. HTBI primers were employed in a first-round RT-PCR of the TCR CDR3. TCRdb passed the multiplex PCR reads through MiXCR, listing each CDR3 protein once. The data contain 350,000 to 400,000 distinct CDR3 sequences, 15% to 20% of them singletons. This clonotype showed up many times. V lost 6 bases and J 0 bases, leaving 11 bases between the germline ends. The CDR3 is 14 residues long. Germline V gene sequence: CDR1 SNHLY, CDR2 FYNNEI. Patients were excluded for uncontrolled infection, other autoimmune disease, pregnancy or lactation.

The sample taken for sequencing was blood. This sequence was found in a woman aged 18-29 years with Graves' hyperthyroidism. The V call is TRBV2, the J call TRBJ1-1, with D possibly being TRBD1 (5 bases). CDR3 sequence reads: CASRGWGMNTEAFF. Written as DNA, the CDR3 is TGTGCCAGCAGGGGGTGGGGCATGAACACTGAAGCTTTCTTT.